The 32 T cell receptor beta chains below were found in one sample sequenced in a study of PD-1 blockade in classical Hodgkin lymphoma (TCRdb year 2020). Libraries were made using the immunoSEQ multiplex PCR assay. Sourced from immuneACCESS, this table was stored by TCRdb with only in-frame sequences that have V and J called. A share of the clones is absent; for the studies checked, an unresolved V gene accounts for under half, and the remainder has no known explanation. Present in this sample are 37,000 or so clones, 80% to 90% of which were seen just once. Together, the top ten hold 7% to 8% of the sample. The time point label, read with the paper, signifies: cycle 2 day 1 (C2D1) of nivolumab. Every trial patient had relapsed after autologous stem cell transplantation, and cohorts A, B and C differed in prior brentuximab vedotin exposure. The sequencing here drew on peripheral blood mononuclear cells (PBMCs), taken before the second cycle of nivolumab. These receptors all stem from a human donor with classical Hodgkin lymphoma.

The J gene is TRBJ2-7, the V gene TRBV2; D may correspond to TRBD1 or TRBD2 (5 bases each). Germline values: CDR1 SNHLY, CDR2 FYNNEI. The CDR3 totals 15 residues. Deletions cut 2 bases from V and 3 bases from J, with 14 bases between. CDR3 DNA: TGTGCCAGCAGTGAATTAGGGACGGTGAGCTACGAGCAGTACTTC. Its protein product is CASSELGTVSYEQYF. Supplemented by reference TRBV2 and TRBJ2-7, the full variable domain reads EPEVTQTPSHQVTQMGQEVILRCVPISNHLYFYWYRQILGQKVEFLVSFYNNEISEKSEIFDDQFSVERPDGSNFTLKIRSTKLEDSAMYFCASSELGTVSYEQYFGPGTRLTVT.

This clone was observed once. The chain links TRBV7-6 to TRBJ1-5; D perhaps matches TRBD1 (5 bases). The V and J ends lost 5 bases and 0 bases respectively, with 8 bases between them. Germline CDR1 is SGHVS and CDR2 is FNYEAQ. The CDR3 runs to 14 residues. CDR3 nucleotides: TGTGCCAGCAGCCCGGGGGGTAGCAATCAGCCCCAGCATTTT. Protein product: CASSPGGSNQPQHF. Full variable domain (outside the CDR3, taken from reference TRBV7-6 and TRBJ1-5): GAGVSQSPRYKVTKRGQDVALRCDPISGHVSLYWYRQALGQGPEFLTYFNYEAQQDKSGLPNDRFSAERPEGSISTLTIQRTEQRDSAMYRCASSPGGSNQPQHFGDGTRLSIL.

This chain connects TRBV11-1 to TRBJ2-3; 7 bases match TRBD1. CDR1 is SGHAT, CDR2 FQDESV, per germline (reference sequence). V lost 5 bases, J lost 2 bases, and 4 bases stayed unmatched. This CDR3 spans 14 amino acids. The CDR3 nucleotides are TGTGCCAGCAGCCTAGGGGGCCCCACAGATACGCAGTATTTT. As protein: CASSLGGPTDTQYF. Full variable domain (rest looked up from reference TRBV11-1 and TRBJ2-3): EAEVAQSPRYKITEKSQAVAFWCDPISGHATLYWYRQILGQGPELLVQFQDESVVDDSQLPKDRFSAERLKGVDSTLKIQPAELGDSAMYLCASSLGGPTDTQYFGPGTRLTVL.

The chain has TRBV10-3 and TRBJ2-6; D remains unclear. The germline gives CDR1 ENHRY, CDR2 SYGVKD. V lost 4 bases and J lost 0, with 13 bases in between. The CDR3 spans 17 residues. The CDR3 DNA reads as TGTGCCATCAGTGGAAAGGTTTCCAGCTCTGGGGCCAACGTCCTGACTTTC. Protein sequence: CAISGKVSSSGANVLTF.

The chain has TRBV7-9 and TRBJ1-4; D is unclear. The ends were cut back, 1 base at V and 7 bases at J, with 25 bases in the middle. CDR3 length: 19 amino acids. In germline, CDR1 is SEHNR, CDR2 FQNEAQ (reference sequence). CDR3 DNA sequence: TGTGCCAGCAGCTTAGTAGGTGTTGGACTGCGGGTGTATTTTGAAAAACTGTTTTTT. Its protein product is CASSLVGVGLRVYFEKLFF. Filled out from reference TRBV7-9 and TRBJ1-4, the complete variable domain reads DTGVSQNPRHKITKRGQNVTFRCDPISEHNRLYWYRQTLGQGPEFLTYFQNEAQLEKSRLLSDRFSAERPKGSFSTLEIQRTEQGDSAMYLCASSLVGVGLRVYFEKLFFGSGTQLSVL.

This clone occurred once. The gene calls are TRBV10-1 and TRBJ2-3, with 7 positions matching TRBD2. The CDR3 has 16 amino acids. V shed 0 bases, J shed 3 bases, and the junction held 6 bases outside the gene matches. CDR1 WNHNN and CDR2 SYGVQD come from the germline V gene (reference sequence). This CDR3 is CASSESAGVVTDTQYF. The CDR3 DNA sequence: TGCGCCAGCAGTGAGTCCGCGGGAGTAGTTACAGATACGCAGTATTTT.

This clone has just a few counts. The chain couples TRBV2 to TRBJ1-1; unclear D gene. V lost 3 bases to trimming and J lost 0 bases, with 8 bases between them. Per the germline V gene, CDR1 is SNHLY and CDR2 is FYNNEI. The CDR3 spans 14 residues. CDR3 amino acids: CASSDLGMNTEAFF. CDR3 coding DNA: TGTGCCAGCAGTGATCTGGGGATGAACACTGAAGCTTTCTTT.

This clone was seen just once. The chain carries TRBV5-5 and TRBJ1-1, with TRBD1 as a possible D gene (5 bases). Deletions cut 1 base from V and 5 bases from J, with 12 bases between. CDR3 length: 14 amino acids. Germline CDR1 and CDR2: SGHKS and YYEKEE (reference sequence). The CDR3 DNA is TGTGCCAGCAGCTTGCCGGGGGGAGGTACTGAAGCTTTCTTT. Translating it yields CASSLPGGGTEAFF. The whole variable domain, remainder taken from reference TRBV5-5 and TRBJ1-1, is DAGVTQSPTHLIKTRGQQVTLRCSPISGHKSVSWYQQVLGQGPQFIFQYYEKEERGRGNFPDRFSARQFPNYSSELNVNALLLGDSALYLCASSLPGGGTEAFFGQGTRLTVV.

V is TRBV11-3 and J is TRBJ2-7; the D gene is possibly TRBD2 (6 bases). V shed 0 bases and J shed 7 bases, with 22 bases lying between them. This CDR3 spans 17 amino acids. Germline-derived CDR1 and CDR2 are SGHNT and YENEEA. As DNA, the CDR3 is TGTGCCAGCAGCTTAGATGGTCGAGGGACGAACCGGGGGGAGCAGTACTTC. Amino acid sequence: CASSLDGRGTNRGEQYF.

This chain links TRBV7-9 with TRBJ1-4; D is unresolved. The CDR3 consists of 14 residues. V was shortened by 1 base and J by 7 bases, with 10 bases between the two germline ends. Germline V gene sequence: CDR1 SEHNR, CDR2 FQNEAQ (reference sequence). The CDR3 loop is CASSLVGGGEKLFF. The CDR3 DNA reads TGTGCCAGCAGCTTAGTGGGAGGAGGTGAAAAACTGTTTTTT. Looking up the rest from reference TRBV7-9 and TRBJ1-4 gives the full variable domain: DTGVSQNPRHKITKRGQNVTFRCDPISEHNRLYWYRQTLGQGPEFLTYFQNEAQLEKSRLLSDRFSAERPKGSFSTLEIQRTEQGDSAMYLCASSLVGGGEKLFFGSGTQLSVL.

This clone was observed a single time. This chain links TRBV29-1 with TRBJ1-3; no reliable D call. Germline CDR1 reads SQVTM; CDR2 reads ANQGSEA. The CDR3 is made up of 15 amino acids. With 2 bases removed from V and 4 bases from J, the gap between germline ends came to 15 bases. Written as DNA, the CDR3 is TGCAGCGTTGAATTGAGTGGTTTTCGCGGAAACACCATATATTTT. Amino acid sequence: CSVELSGFRGNTIYF.

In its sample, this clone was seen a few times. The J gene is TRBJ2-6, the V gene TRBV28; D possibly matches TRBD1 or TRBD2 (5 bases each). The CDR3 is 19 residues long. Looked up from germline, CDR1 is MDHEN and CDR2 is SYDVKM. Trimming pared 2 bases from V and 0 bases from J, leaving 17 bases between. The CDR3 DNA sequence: TGTGCCAGCAGTTTAATGGGGGACCTACTCCTCTCTGGGGCCAACGTCCTGACTTTC. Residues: CASSLMGDLLLSGANVLTF.

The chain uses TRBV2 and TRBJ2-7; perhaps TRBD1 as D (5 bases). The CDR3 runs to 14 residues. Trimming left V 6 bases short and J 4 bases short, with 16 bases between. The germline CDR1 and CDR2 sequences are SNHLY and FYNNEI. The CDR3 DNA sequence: TGTGCCAGCAGGGCACCCGAACAGGTATACGAGCAGTACTTC. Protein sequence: CASRAPEQVYEQYF. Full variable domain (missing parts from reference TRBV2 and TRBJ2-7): EPEVTQTPSHQVTQMGQEVILRCVPISNHLYFYWYRQILGQKVEFLVSFYNNEISEKSEIFDDQFSVERPDGSNFTLKIRSTKLEDSAMYFCASRAPEQVYEQYFGPGTRLTVT.

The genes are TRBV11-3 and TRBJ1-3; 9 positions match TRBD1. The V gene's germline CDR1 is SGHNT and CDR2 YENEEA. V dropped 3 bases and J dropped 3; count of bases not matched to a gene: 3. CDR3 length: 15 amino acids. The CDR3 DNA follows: TGTGCCAGCAGCTTCACAGGGGGCTTTGGAAACACCATATATTTT. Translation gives CASSFTGGFGNTIYF.

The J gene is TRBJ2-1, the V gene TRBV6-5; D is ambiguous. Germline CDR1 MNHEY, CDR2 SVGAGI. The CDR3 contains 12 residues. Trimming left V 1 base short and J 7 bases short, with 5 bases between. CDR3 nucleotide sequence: TGTGCCAGCAGTTACTTGGGGAATGAGCAGTTCTTC. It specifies CASSYLGNEQFF.

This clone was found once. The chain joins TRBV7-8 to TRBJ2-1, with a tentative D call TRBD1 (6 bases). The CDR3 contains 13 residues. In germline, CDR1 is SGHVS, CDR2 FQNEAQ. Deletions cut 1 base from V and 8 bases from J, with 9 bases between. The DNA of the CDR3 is TGTGCCAGCAGCTTAGGTGGGGGCGATGAGCAGTTCTTC. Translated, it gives CASSLGGGDEQFF.

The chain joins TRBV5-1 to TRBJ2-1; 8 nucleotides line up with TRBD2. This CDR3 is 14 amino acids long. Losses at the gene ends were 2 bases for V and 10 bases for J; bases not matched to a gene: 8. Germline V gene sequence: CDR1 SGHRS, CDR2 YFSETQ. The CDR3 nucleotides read TGCGCCAGCAGCTTCTCCTCGGGGGGGGACGAGCAGTTCTTC. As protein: CASSFSSGGDEQFF.

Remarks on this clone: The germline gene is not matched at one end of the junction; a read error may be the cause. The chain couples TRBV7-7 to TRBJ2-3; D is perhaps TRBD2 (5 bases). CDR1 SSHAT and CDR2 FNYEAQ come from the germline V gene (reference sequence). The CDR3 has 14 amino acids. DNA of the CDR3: TGTGCTAGCAGCTTAGATGGAGGCTCAGATACGCAGTATTTT. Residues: CASSLDGGSDTQYF.

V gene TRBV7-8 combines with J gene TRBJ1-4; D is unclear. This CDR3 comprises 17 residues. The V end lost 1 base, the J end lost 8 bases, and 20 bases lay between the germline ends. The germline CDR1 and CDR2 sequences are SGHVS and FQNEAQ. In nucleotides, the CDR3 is TGTGCCAGCAGCTTAGTTATGGCAGGCCTTTCTCTCGAAAAACTGTTTTTT. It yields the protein CASSLVMAGLSLEKLFF.

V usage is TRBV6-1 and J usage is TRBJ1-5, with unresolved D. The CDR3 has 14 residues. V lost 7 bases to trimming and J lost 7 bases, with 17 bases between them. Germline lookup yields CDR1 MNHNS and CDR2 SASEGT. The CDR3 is CASTDRGNRQPQHF. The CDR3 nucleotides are TGTGCCAGCACGGACCGAGGGAACCGACAGCCCCAGCATTTT.

The CDR3 region is CASSQASGQGLKAFF. The CDR3 DNA is TGTGCCAGCAGCCAGGCTAGTGGACAGGGGTTGAAAGCTTTCTTT. The genes are TRBV5-5 and TRBJ1-1; 9 bases agree with TRBD1. The CDR3 has 15 residues. Germline loops: CDR1 SGHKS, CDR2 YYEKEE (reference sequence). V shed 4 bases and J 9 bases; nucleotides not matched to a gene: 13.

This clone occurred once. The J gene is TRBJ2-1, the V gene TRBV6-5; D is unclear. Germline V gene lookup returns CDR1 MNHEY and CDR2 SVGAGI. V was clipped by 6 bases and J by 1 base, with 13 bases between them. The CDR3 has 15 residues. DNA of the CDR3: TGTGCCAGCAGCCCCTGGGTGGGTTCCTACAATGAGCAGTTCTTC. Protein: CASSPWVGSYNEQFF.

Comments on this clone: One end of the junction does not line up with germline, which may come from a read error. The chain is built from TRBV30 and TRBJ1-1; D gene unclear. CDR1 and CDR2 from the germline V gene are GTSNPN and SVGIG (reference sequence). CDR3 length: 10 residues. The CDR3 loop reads CAGRAGRAFF. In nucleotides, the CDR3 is TGTGCCGGGAGGGCGGGTAGGGCTTTCTTT.

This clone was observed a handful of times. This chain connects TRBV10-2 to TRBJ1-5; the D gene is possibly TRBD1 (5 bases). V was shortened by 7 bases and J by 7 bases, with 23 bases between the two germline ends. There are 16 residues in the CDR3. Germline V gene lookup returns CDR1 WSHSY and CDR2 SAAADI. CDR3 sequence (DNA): TGCGCCAGCACCGAAGATCGCTGGGCAGGGAACCAGCCCCAGCATTTT. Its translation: CASTEDRWAGNQPQHF.

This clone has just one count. The DNA for the CDR3 is TGCGCCAGCAGCCAGGATGGGGGCTTGAACACTGAAGCTTTCTTT. Residues: CASSQDGGLNTEAFF. The rearrangement uses TRBV4-1 and TRBJ1-1, with D possibly being TRBD1 (6 bases). The CDR3 contains 15 residues. The ends were cut back, 3 bases at V and 0 bases at J, with 11 bases in the middle. Germline V gene sequence: CDR1 MGHRA, CDR2 YSYEKL.

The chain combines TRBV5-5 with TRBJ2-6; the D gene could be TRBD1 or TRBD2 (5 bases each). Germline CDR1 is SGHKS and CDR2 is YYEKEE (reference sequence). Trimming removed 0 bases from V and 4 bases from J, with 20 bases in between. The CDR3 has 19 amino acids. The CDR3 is CASSLVVVTGAAGANVLTF. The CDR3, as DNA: TGTGCCAGCAGCTTGGTCGTTGTGACCGGGGCGGCGGGGGCCAACGTCCTGACTTTC.

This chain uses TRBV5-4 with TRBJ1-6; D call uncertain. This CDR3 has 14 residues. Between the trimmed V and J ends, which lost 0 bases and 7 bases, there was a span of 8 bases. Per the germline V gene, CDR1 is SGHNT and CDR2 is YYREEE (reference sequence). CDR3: CASSLATKNSPLHF. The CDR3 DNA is TGTGCCAGCAGCTTGGCGACAAAGAATTCACCCCTCCACTTT. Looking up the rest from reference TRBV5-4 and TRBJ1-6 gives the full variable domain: ETGVTQSPTHLIKTRGQQVTLRCSSQSGHNTVSWYQQALGQGPQFIFQYYREEENGRGNFPPRFSGLQFPNYSSELNVNALELDDSALYLCASSLATKNSPLHFGNGTRLTVT.

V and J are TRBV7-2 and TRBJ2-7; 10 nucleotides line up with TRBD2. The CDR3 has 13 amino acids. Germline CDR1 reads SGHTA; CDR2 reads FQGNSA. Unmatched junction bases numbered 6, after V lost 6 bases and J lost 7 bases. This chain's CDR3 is CASRKLAGNEQYF. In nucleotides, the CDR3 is TGTGCCAGCAGGAAACTAGCGGGAAATGAGCAGTACTTC.

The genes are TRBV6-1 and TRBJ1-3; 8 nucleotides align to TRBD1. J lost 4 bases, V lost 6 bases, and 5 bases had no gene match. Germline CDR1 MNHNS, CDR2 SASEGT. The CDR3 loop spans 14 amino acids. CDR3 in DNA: TGTGCCAGCAGAACGACAGGGGAAGGAAACACCATATATTTT. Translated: CASRTTGEGNTIYF.

The CDR3 DNA reads TGCGCCAGCAGCCCACGACACCCTGAGCAGTTCTTC. Protein: CASSPRHPEQFF. This chain links TRBV4-1 with TRBJ2-1; D is ambiguous. Germline V gives CDR1 MGHRA, CDR2 YSYEKL. The ends were cut back, 4 bases at V and 9 bases at J, with 10 bases in the middle. This CDR3 spans 12 amino acids.

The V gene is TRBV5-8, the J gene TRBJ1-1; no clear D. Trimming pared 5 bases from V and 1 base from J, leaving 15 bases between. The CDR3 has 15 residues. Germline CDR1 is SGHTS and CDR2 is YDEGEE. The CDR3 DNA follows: TGTGCCAGCAGTTCCGACCGGAATTGGAACACTGAAGCTTTCTTT. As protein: CASSSDRNWNTEAFF.

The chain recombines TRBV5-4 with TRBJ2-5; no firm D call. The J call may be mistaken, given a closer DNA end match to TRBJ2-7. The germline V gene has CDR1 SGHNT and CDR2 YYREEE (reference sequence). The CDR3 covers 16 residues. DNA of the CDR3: TGTGCCAGCAGCTTGCCCAAAACGGGTTCAAGCTACGAGCAGTACTTC. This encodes CASSLPKTGSSYEQYF.